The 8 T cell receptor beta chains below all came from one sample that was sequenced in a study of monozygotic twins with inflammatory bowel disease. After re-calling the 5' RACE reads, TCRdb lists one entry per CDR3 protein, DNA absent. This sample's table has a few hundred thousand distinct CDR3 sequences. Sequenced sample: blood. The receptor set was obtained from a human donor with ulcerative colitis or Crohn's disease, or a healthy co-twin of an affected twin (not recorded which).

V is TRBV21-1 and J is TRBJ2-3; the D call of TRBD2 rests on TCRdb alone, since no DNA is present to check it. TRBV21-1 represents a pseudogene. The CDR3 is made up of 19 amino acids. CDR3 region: CASSKWGTSGGAVTDTQYF.

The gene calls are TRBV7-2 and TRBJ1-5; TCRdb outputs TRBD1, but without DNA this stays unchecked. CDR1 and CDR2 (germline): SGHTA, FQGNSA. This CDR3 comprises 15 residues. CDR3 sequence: CASSRPTGGNQPQHF.

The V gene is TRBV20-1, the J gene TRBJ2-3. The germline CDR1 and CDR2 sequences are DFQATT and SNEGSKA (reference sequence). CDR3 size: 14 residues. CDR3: CSASAIFSTDTQYF.

CDR3 amino acids: CASSLNLATAGYEQYF. The chain carries TRBV5-1 and TRBJ2-7; no DNA is available, so the TRBD1 call from TCRdb remains unchecked. The CDR3 runs 16 residues. CDR1 and CDR2 from the germline V gene are SGHRS and YFSETQ.

The CDR3 loop reads CASSRTGGDTQYF. The gene calls are TRBV3-1 and TRBJ2-3; TCRdb calls TRBD1, which cannot be checked without DNA. This CDR3 comprises 13 residues. Germline V gene data show CDR1 as LGHDT and CDR2 as YNNKEL (reference sequence).

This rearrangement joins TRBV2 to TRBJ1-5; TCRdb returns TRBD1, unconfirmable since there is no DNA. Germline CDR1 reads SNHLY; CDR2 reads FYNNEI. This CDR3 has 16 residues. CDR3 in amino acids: CASSDYSGTGHQPQHF. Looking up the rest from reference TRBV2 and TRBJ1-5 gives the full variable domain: EPEVTQTPSHQVTQMGQEVILRCVPISNHLYFYWYRQILGQKVEFLVSFYNNEISEKSEIFDDQFSVERPDGSNFTLKIRSTKLEDSAMYFCASSDYSGTGHQPQHFGDGTRLSIL.

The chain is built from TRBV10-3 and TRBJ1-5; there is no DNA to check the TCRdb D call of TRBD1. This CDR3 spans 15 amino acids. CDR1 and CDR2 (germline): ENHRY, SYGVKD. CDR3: CAIRGQQYSNQPQHF.

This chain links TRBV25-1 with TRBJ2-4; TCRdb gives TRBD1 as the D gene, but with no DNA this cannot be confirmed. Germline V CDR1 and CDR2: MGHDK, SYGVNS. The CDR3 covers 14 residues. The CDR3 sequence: CASSETGAKNIQYF.